This TCR beta chain was identified during a study of vaccination and CD4 T cells after COVID-19. Cultured CD4+ T cells had their DNA profiled by the Oncomine TCR Beta short-read assay. TCRdb re-called the PCR reads through MiXCR, storing one row per CDR3 protein. Of some 13,000 distinct CDR3 sequences listed, 35% are singletons. This clonotype was counted between two and nine times. The antigen remains undetermined. As to treatment: roughly 10-day PBMC culture with coronavirus spike peptide pools or control peptides (ViraFEST assay). The CDR3 runs to 15 residues. Germline CDR1 and CDR2: KGHSH and LQKENI. Trimming removed 4 bases at V and 3 bases at J, with 13 bases between.

The material sequenced was CD4+ T cells from blood, cultured in vitro. The clonotype originates from a human donor who had recovered from COVID-19. This chain connects TRBV18 to TRBJ2-1; D is perhaps TRBD2 (5 bases). In DNA form, the CDR3 reads TGTGCCAGCTCACTACAGTTGGAGGACTACAATGAGCAGTTCTTC. This codes for CASSLQLEDYNEQFF. The full variable domain, rest sourced from reference TRBV18 and TRBJ2-1, is NAGVMQNPRHLVRRRGQEARLRCSPMKGHSHVYWYRQLPEEGLKFMVYLQKENIIDESGMPKERFSAEFPKEGPSILRIQQVVRGDSAAYFCASSLQLEDYNEQFFGPGTRLTVL.